These 20 T cell receptor beta chains originate from one sample sequenced in a study of T cells in Graves' hyperthyroidism and ophthalmopathy. Researchers amplified the TCR beta CDR3 regions from RNA transcripts. The primer set for the first-round RT-PCR of the TCR CDR3 was HTBI. From the multiplex PCR reads, TCRdb called clonotypes with MiXCR, one entry per CDR3 protein. The sample carries roughly 130,000 distinct CDR3 sequences, 22% recorded once. Sequenced: blood. The receptors were gathered from a woman between 50 and 59 years old with Graves' hyperthyroidism that later progressed to Graves' ophthalmopathy.

The chain uses TRBV5-1 and TRBJ2-3; D could derive from TRBD1 or TRBD2 (5 bases each). This CDR3 is built from 17 residues. The V gene's germline CDR1 is SGHRS and CDR2 YFSETQ. Trimming left V 4 bases short and J 1 base short, with 19 bases between. The CDR3 bases are TGCGCCAGCAGCGAATCACTAGGGGTTTATGGCACAGATACGCAGTATTTT. Protein sequence: CASSESLGVYGTDTQYF.

This clonotype was seen ten or more times. The V call is TRBV7-9, the J call TRBJ2-1, with a weak D call TRBD2 (5 bases). The CDR3 is 15 residues long. V was cut by 1 base and J by 1 base, with 8 bases left in between. Germline V CDR1 and CDR2: SEHNR, FQNEAQ (reference sequence). CDR3 loop: CASSLDGGSYNEQFF. In nucleotides, the CDR3 is TGTGCCAGCAGCTTAGATGGCGGGTCCTACAATGAGCAGTTCTTC.

The table lists this clonotype with many counts. The V and J genes are TRBV7-3 and TRBJ2-7, with D tentatively TRBD1 or TRBD2 (6 bases each). Germline values: CDR1 SGHTA, CDR2 FQGTGA. V was cut by 1 base and J by 0 bases, with 19 bases left in between. The CDR3 totals 18 residues. The CDR3 DNA sequence: TGTGCCAGCAGCTTAAAAACCCCTCGGGGGCGGAGCTCCTACGAGCAGTACTTC. Translating it yields CASSLKTPRGRSSYEQYF.

This sequence joins TRBV4-1 and TRBJ2-1, with a possible D match to TRBD1 (6 bases). CDR3 size: 16 residues. The germline V gene has CDR1 MGHRA and CDR2 YSYEKL. V lost 0 bases, J lost 4 bases, and 13 bases lay in between. The CDR3 DNA reads as TGCGCCAGCAGCCAAGAGTGGACAGCTACTTACAATGAGCAGTTCTTC. Its protein product is CASSQEWTATYNEQFF.

Many counts were recorded for this clonotype. The genes are TRBV7-9 and TRBJ2-7; possibly TRBD1 or TRBD2 for D (5 bases each). V lost 3 bases and J lost 0, with 9 bases in between. The CDR3 totals 14 residues. Germline assignment: CDR1 SEHNR and CDR2 FQNEAQ (reference sequence). The CDR3 protein is CASSFGASSYEQYF. The CDR3 DNA reads TGTGCCAGCAGCTTCGGGGCTAGCTCCTACGAGCAGTACTTC. The variable domain in full, completed from reference TRBV7-9 and TRBJ2-7, reads DTGVSQNPRHKITKRGQNVTFRCDPISEHNRLYWYRQTLGQGPEFLTYFQNEAQLEKSRLLSDRFSAERPKGSFSTLEIQRTEQGDSAMYLCASSFGASSYEQYFGPGTRLTVT.

The V call is TRBV20-1, the J call TRBJ1-6, with 7 positions matching TRBD1. This CDR3 region has 15 residues. Germline V gives CDR1 DFQATT, CDR2 SNEGSKA (reference sequence). Losses at the gene ends were 4 bases for V and 5 bases for J; bases not matched to a gene: 8. The CDR3 spells CSATRGTEHNSPLHF. The CDR3 DNA reads as TGCAGTGCTACGAGGGGGACAGAGCATAATTCACCCCTCCACTTT.

The rearrangement links TRBV24-1 to TRBJ2-5; 12 positions agree with TRBD2. The V gene's germline CDR1 is KGHDR and CDR2 SFDVKD. The CDR3 covers 20 residues. V was clipped by 3 bases and J by 2 bases; unmatched bases: 15. CDR3 amino acids: CATSDPQGSWTSGTQETQYF. The CDR3 nucleotides read TGTGCCACCAGTGATCCCCAGGGTTCGTGGACTAGCGGGACTCAAGAGACCCAGTACTTC.

In this sample, this clonotype turned up many times. This chain joins TRBV5-1 and TRBJ2-3; no clear D gene. CDR1 is SGHRS and CDR2 is YFSETQ in the germline V gene. This CDR3 is 15 amino acids long. V was shortened by 0 bases and J by 2 bases, with 10 bases between the two germline ends. Here the CDR3 reads CASSLDLLYTDTQYF. CDR3 DNA: TGCGCCAGCAGCTTGGATCTACTCTACACAGATACGCAGTATTTT.

This clonotype was counted once. A much larger clone differs by one base, so this may be a read error. The chain employs TRBV10-3 and TRBJ1-2; 7 nucleotides line up with TRBD1. After removal of 6 bases from V and 6 bases from J, the junction contained 10 bases not matched to a gene. CDR1 is ENHRY and CDR2 is SYGVKD in the germline V gene. The CDR3 covers 14 residues. CDR3 loop: CAIRNPTGFNGYTF. For the CDR3, the DNA is TGTGCCATCAGGAACCCGACAGGGTTTAATGGCTACACCTTC.

The rearrangement links TRBV20-1 to TRBJ2-1, with 11 bases lining up with TRBD2. CDR3 length equals 15 residues. V shed 2 bases, J shed 4 bases, and the junction held 4 bases outside the gene matches. The germline gives CDR1 DFQATT, CDR2 SNEGSKA (reference sequence). CDR3 residues: CSARRLAGTYNEQFF. DNA for the CDR3: TGCAGTGCTAGACGACTAGCGGGAACGTACAATGAGCAGTTCTTC.

The V gene is TRBV3-1, the J gene TRBJ1-3; no reliable D call. CDR3 size: 17 residues. CDR1 and CDR2 from the germline V gene are LGHDT and YNNKEL (reference sequence). V was trimmed by 4 bases and J by 3 bases, leaving 19 bases between them. CDR3 nucleotides: TGTGCCAGCAGCCCCCGCCGCGCGGGTTTTTGTGGAAACACCATATATTTT. Residues: CASSPRRAGFCGNTIYF.

This chain joins TRBV6-1 and TRBJ1-5; weak D call: TRBD1 (5 bases). Germline-derived CDR1 and CDR2 are MNHNS and SASEGT. The CDR3 spans 17 residues. V was pared by 2 bases and J by 6 bases, with 20 bases between. This CDR3 reads CASSELPVVGVSQPQHF. The DNA of the CDR3 is TGTGCCAGCAGTGAACTGCCGGTTGTAGGGGTATCTCAGCCCCAGCATTTT.

This clonotype was picked up many times. The rearrangement uses TRBV3-1 and TRBJ2-1, with a possible D match to TRBD2 (5 bases). The germline gives CDR1 LGHDT, CDR2 YNNKEL (reference sequence). V lost 2 bases to trimming and J lost 12 bases, with 11 bases between them. The CDR3 length is 12 residues. For the CDR3, the DNA is TGTGCCAGCAGCCAACTCTTTGGAGGGCAGTTCTTC. As protein: CASSQLFGGQFF.

This clonotype has a count of ten or more. One end of the junction is discordant with germline, which a read error may explain. This chain uses TRBV3-1 with TRBJ2-3; the match to TRBD2 covers 14 bases. Germline V gene sequence: CDR1 LGHDT, CDR2 YNNKEL (reference sequence). There are 18 residues in the CDR3. CDR3 sequence (DNA): TGTGCCAGCACCCAAGTGGGGACTAGCGGGGGACTCACAGATACGCAGTATTTT. Protein: CASTQVGTSGGLTDTQYF.

This clonotype was seen repeatedly, ten times or more. CDR3 nucleotide sequence: TGCGCCAGCAGCCCGGACGGTGGGAACTATGGCTACACCTTC. Translating it yields CASSPDGGNYGYTF. This sequence joins TRBV5-1 and TRBJ1-2; D remains ambiguous. The germline V and J ends were trimmed by 4 bases and 2 bases, with 12 bases remaining between them. The CDR3 totals 14 residues. From germline, CDR1 is SGHRS and CDR2 YFSETQ. Drawing the rest from reference TRBV5-1 and TRBJ1-2, the complete variable domain is KAGVTQTPRYLIKTRGQQVTLSCSPISGHRSVSWYQQTPGQGLQFLFEYFSETQRNKGNFPGRFSGRQFSNSRSEMNVSTLELGDSALYLCASSPDGGNYGYTFGSGTRLTVV.

This clonotype was counted many times. The chain links TRBV18 to TRBJ2-7; 7 bases are a match to TRBD1. J gave up 5 bases and V 3 bases, and 7 bases lay outside the gene matches. Germline values: CDR1 KGHSH, CDR2 LQKENI. The CDR3 runs 14 residues. This chain's CDR3 is CASSPTTGLHEQYF. CDR3 DNA: TGTGCCAGCTCACCGACGACAGGGCTCCACGAGCAGTACTTC.

This clonotype was detected a few times. The J gene is TRBJ2-1, the V gene TRBV6-1; D is ambiguous. The CDR3 covers 12 residues. Germline V gene data show CDR1 as MNHNS and CDR2 as SASEGT. V was shortened by 6 bases and J by 6 bases, with 9 bases between the two germline ends. CDR3 amino acids: CASRKETNEQFF. The CDR3 bases are TGTGCCAGCAGGAAGGAGACCAATGAGCAGTTCTTC.

There are many counts of this clonotype. This chain connects TRBV11-2 to TRBJ2-7, with 10 bases aligning to TRBD1. The germline V gene encodes CDR1 SGHAT and CDR2 FQNNGV. CDR3 length: 15 amino acids. V lost 0 bases, J lost 4 bases, and 3 bases stayed unmatched. The chain's CDR3 is CASSLEGTGVYEQYF. The CDR3 DNA reads TGTGCCAGCAGCTTAGAAGGGACAGGGGTTTACGAGCAGTACTTC.

This chain connects TRBV12-3 or TRBV12-4 to TRBJ1-5; D is perhaps TRBD1 (6 bases). The CDR3 sequence is 15 residues long. Trimming removed 6 bases from V and 2 bases from J, with 14 bases in between. The CDR3 coding sequence is TGTGCCAGCAGCCTAGGGGACATAGGCAATCAGCCCCAGCATTTT. Translation: CASSLGDIGNQPQHF.

Many counts were recorded for this clonotype. The CDR3 sequence is CASSRPTTDTQYF. CDR3 coding DNA: TGTGCCAGCAGTCGTCCTACCACAGATACGCAGTATTTT. The chain joins TRBV6-1 to TRBJ2-3; D ambiguous. CDR1 and CDR2 from the germline V gene are MNHNS and SASEGT. CDR3 length equals 13 residues. Trimming left V 5 bases short and J 2 bases short, with 8 bases between.